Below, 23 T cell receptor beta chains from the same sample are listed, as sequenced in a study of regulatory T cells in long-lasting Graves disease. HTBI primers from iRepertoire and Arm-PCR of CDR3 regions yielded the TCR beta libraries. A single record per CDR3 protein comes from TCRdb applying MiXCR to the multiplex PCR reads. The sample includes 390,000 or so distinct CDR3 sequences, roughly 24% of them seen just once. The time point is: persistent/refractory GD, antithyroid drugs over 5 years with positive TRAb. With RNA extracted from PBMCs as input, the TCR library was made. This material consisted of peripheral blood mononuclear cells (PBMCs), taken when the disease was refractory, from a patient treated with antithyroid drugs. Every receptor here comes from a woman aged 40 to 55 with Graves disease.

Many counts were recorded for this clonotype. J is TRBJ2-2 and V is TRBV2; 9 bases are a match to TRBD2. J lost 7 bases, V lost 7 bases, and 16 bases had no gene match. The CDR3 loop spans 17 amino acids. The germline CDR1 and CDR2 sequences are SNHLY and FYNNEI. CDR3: CASTLAGPFTAGGELFF. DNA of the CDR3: TGTGCCAGCACGCTAGCGGGACCTTTTACCGCAGGCGGGGAGCTGTTTTTT.

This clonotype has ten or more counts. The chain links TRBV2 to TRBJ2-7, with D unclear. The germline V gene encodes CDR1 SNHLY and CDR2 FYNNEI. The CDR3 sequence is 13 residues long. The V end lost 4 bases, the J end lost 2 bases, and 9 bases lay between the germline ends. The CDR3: CASSASRTYEQYF. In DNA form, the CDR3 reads TGTGCCAGCAGTGCTTCAAGGACCTACGAGCAGTACTTC.

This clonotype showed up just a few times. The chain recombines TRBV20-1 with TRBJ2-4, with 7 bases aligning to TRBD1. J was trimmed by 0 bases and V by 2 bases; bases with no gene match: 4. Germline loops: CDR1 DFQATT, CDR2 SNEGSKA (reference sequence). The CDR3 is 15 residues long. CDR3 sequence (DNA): TGCAGTGCTAGAAGGCAGGGGGTAGCCAAAAACATTCAGTACTTC. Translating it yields CSARRQGVAKNIQYF.

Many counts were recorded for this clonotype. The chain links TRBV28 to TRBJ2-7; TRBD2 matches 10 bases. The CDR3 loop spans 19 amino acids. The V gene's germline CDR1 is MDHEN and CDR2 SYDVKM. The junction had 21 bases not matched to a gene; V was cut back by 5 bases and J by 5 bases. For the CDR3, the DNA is TGTGCCAGCAGTATCCCCAGAAGCCTAGCGGGAGACGTAATAAACGAGCAGTACTTC. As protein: CASSIPRSLAGDVINEQYF.

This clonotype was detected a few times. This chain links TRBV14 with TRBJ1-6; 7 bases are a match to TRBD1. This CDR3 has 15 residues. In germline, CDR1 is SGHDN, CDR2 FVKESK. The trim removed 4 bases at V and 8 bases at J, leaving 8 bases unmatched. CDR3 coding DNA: TGTGCCAGCAGCCGCAGGGGGGCTTGGGATTCACCCCTCCACTTT. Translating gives CASSRRGAWDSPLHF. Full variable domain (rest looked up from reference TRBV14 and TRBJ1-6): EAGVTQFPSHSVIEKGQTVTLRCDPISGHDNLYWYRRVMGKEIKFLLHFVKESKQDESGMPNNRFLAERTGGTYSTLKVQPAELEDSGVYFCASSRRGAWDSPLHFGNGTRLTVT.

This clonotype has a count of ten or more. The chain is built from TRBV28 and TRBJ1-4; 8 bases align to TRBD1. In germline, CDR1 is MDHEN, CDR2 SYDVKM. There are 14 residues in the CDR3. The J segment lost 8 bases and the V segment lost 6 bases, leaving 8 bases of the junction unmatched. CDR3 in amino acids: CASRPGTGWEKLFF. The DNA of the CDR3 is TGTGCCAGCAGACCGGGGACAGGTTGGGAAAAACTGTTTTTT.

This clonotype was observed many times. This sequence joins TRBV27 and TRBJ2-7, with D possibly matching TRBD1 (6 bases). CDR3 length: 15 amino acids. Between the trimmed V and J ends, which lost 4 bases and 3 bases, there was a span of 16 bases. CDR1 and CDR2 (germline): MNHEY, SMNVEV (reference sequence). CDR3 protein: CASSSEYGTRYEQYF. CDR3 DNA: TGTGCCAGCAGTTCCGAATATGGGACACGCTACGAGCAGTACTTC.

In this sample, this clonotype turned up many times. The CDR3 reads CASSRAAGPQETQYF. CDR3 coding DNA: TGTGCCAGCAGTAGGGCGGCGGGACCCCAAGAGACCCAGTACTTC. The rearrangement joins TRBV28 to TRBJ2-5; tentative D call: TRBD2 (6 bases). V was pared by 5 bases and J by 1 base, with 14 bases between. This CDR3 is built from 15 residues. The germline V gene encodes CDR1 MDHEN and CDR2 SYDVKM.

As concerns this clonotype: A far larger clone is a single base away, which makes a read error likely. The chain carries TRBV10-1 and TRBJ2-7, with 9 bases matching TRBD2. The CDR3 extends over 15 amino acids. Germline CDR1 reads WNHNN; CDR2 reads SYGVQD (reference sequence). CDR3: CTSSYSGSGRYEQYF. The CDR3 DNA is TGTACCAGCAGTTACTCGGGTAGCGGGAGATACGAGCAGTACTTC.

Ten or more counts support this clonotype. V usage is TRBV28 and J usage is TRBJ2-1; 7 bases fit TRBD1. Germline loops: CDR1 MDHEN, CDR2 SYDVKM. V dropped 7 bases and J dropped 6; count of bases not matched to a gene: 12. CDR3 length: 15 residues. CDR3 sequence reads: CASTQRDRDGNEQFF. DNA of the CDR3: TGTGCCAGCACCCAACGCGACAGGGACGGCAATGAGCAGTTCTTC.

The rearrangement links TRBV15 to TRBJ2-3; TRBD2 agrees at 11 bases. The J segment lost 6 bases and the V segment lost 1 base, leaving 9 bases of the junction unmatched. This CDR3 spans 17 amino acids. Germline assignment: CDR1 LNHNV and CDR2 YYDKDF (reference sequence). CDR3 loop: CATSRVSKTSGSDTQYF. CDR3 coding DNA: TGTGCCACCAGCAGAGTTTCGAAAACTAGCGGGAGTGATACGCAGTATTTT.

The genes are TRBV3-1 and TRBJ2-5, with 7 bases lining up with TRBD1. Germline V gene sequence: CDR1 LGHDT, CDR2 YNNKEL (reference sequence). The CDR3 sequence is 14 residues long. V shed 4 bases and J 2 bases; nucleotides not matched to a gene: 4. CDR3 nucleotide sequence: TGTGCCAGCAGCCCCGAGGGGGCTCAAGAGACCCAGTACTTC. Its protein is CASSPEGAQETQYF.

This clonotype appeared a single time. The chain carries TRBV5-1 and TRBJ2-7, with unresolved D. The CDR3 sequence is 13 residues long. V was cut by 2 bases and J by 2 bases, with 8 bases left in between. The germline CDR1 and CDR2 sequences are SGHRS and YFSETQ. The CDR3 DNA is TGCGCCAGCAGCTTCAGCGTAACCTACGAGCAGTACTTC. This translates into CASSFSVTYEQYF. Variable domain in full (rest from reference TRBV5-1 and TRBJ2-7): KAGVTQTPRYLIKTRGQQVTLSCSPISGHRSVSWYQQTPGQGLQFLFEYFSETQRNKGNFPGRFSGRQFSNSRSEMNVSTLELGDSALYLCASSFSVTYEQYFGPGTRLTVT.

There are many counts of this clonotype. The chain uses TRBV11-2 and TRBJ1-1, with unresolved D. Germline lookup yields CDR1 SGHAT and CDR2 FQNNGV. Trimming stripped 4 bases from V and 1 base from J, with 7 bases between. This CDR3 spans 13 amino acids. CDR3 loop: CASSWTENTEAFF. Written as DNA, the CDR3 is TGTGCCAGCAGCTGGACGGAGAACACTGAAGCTTTCTTT.

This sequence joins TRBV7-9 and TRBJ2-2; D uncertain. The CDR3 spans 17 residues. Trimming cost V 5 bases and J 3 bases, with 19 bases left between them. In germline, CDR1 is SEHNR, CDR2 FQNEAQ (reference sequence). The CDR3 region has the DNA TGTGCCAGCAGCCAGGCACCGGGCCTCTTACACACCGGGGAGCTGTTTTTT. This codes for CASSQAPGLLHTGELFF.

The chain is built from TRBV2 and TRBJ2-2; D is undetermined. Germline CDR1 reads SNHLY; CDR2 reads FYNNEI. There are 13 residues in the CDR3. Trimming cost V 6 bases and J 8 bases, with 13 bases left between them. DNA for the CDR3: TGTGCCAGCAGCCAAGATGGGGTAGGGGAGCTGTTTTTT. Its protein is CASSQDGVGELFF.

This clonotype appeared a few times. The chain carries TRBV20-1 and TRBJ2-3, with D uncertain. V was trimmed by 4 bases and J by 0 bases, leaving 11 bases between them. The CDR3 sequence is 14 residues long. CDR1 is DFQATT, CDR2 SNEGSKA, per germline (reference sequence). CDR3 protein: CSATDGLSTDTQYF. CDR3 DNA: TGCAGTGCTACCGACGGATTAAGCACAGATACGCAGTATTTT.

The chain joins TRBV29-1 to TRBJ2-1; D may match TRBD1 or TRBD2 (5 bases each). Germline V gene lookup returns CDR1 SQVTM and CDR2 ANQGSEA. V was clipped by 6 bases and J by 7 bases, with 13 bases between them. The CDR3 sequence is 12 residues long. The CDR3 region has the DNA TGCAGCGTCTATGGGGGTTTAAATGAGCAGTTCTTC. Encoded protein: CSVYGGLNEQFF.

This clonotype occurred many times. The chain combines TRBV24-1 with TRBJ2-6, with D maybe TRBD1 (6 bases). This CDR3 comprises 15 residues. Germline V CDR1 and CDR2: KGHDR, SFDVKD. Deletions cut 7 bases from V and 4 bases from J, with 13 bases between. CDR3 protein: CATSGQGTGANVLTF. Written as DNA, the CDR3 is TGTGCCACCAGCGGCCAGGGGACCGGGGCCAACGTCCTGACTTTC.

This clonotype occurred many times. For the CDR3, the DNA is TGTGCCAGCAGTTTATTTTATCTAGGGACTAAGGAAAACATTCAGTACTTC. Amino acids: CASSLFYLGTKENIQYF. The rearrangement uses TRBV28 and TRBJ2-4, with 7 bases fitting TRBD2. Per the germline V gene, CDR1 is MDHEN and CDR2 is SYDVKM. The CDR3 totals 17 residues. V trimming: 1 base; J trimming: 5 bases; junction bases outside the gene matches: 11. Together with reference TRBV28 and TRBJ2-4, the CDR3 gives the full variable domain: DVKVTQSSRYLVKRTGEKVFLECVQDMDHENMFWYRQDPGLGLRLIYFSYDVKMKEKGDIPEGYSVSREKKERFSLILESASTNQTSMYLCASSLFYLGTKENIQYFGAGTRLSVL.

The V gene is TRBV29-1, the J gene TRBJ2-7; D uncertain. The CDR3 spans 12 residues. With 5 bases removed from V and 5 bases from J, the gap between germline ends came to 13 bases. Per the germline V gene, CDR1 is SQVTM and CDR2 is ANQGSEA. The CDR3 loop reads CSVQGNQDEQYF. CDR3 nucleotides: TGCAGCGTTCAAGGGAATCAGGACGAGCAGTACTTC.

The DNA of the CDR3 is TGTGCCAGCAGCTTGGAGGGGGGAAGGAACACTGAAGCTTTCTTT. It encodes CASSLEGGRNTEAFF. This chain connects TRBV5-4 to TRBJ1-1; possibly TRBD1 for D (6 bases). Trimming took off 0 bases at V and 1 base at J, with 10 bases between the two ends. There are 15 residues in the CDR3. Germline lookup yields CDR1 SGHNT and CDR2 YYREEE (reference sequence).

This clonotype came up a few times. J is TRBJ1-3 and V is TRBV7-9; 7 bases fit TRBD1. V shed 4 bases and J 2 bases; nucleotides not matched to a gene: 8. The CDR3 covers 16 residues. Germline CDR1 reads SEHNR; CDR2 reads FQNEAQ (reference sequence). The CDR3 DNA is TGTGCCAGCAGCTCAACCAGGGGGATGACTGGAAACACCATATATTTT. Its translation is CASSSTRGMTGNTIYF.